This T cell receptor (beta chain) was sequenced for a study of blood T cell repertoires in COVID-19. Here immunoSEQ multiplex PCR was the method, and the copy in TCRdb shows in-frame clones only, minus some. The data contain 340,000 or so clones, around nine tenths of them singletons. This clonotype originated in a man between 45 and 60 years old with active or convalescent COVID-19. Sequencing input: peripheral blood.

The CDR3 bases are TGTGCCGAAAGCGAGGGCTACGAGCAGTACTTC. This gives the protein CAESEGYEQYF. The chain has TRBV6-6 and TRBJ2-7, with TRBD2 as a possible D gene (5 bases). The CDR3 runs 11 residues. The germline V gene encodes CDR1 MNHNY and CDR2 SVGAGI (reference sequence). The V and J ends lost 11 bases and 3 bases respectively, with 11 bases between them.